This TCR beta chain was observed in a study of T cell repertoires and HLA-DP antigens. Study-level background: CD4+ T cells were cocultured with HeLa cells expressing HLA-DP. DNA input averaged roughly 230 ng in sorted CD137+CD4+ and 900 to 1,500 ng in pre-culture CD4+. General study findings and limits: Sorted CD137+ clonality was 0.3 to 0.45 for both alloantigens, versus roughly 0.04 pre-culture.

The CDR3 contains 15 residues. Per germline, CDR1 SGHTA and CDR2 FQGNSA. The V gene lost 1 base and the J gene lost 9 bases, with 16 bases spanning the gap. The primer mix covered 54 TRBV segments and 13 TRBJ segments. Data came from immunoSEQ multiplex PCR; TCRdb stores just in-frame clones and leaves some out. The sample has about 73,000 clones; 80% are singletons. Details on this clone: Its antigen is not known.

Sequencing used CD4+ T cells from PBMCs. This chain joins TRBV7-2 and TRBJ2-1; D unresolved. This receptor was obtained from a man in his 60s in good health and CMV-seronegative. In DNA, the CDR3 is TGTGCCAGCAGCTTAGGGTCCACGGAGCGTCGTGAGCAGTTCTTC. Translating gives CASSLGSTERREQFF.